In this sample, the clone carrying this T cell receptor beta chain turned up a few times. The authors used template switching to add a universal primer site and gave cDNA unique molecular identifiers. TCRdb passed the 5' RACE reads through MiXCR, listing each CDR3 protein once. The table lists approximately 470,000 distinct CDR3 sequences, more than 13% of them singletons. The data belong to a study of identical twins. This CDR3 contains 15 residues. V gave up 2 bases and J gave up 4 bases; unmatched junction bases: 5. The V gene's germline CDR1 is SGHRS and CDR2 YFSETQ. The same specimen was also included in a second study, on yellow fever vaccine responses in identical twins.

The rearrangement joins TRBV5-1 to TRBJ2-1; TRBD2 matches at 8 bases. The sequence came from a woman between 18 and 29 years old in good health. Specimen: CD4+ T cells sorted from blood. This chain's CDR3 is CASSLLAEHYNEQFF. CDR3 nucleotides: TGCGCCAGCAGCTTACTAGCGGAACATTACAATGAGCAGTTCTTC.